This is a list of T cell receptor beta chains from one sample in a study of T cells in Graves' hyperthyroidism and ophthalmopathy. TCRdb ran MiXCR on the multiplex PCR reads and lists one entry per CDR3 protein. This sample yields 280,000 or so distinct CDR3 sequences, of which 25% to 30% are seen a single time; 25% to 30% belongs to the top ten. Sequencing was carried out using blood. The receptors originated from a man in his forties with Graves' hyperthyroidism that later progressed to Graves' ophthalmopathy. The conserved cysteine and the conserved F or W are not part of the CDR3 here. Fields, in order: J gene, V gene, D gene, CDR3 protein. A D gene is named only where the DNA matches it firmly.

>TRBJ1-1|TRBV6-1|TRBD1
ASSGPDRQF
>TRBJ2-7|TRBV12-3/TRBV12-4|NA
ASSLNEGDEQY
>TRBJ2-2|TRBV12-3/TRBV12-4|TRBD2
ASTGDIAGGAGELF
>TRBJ2-7|TRBV29-1|TRBD1
SVENTGVTNEQY
>TRBJ2-5|TRBV19|NA
ASSTFEETQY
>TRBJ1-1|TRBV6-5|NA
ASSFRRRGAGGTEAF
>TRBJ2-7|TRBV6-1|NA
ASSLSDRAGSAYEQY
>TRBJ2-7|TRBV12-3/TRBV12-4|NA
ASSLYGTADSYEQY
>TRBJ2-2|TRBV6-1|NA
ASVAAGGELF
>TRBJ2-5|TRBV7-2|NA
ASTGRETQY
>TRBJ1-2|TRBV20-1|TRBD1
SAHERTGPGYT